The T cell receptor (beta chain) described here comes from a study of blood T cell repertoires in COVID-19. Assay: immunoSEQ multiplex PCR; the TCRdb copy retains only in-frame clones and omits some. The sample has 25,000 to 35,000 clones; 92% are singletons. The ends were cut back, 6 bases at V and 3 bases at J, with 20 bases in the middle. The CDR3 contains 16 residues. The V gene's germline CDR1 is KGHSH and CDR2 LQKENI. Sequenced input: peripheral blood. The sequence came from a man aged 45-65 years with active COVID-19. The chain uses TRBV18 and TRBJ1-1; D possibly corresponds to TRBD1 (5 bases). CDR3 DNA sequence: TGTGCCAGCTCCCCCGCCGTAGTAGGGGTGTACACTGAAGCTTTCTTT. This gives the protein CASSPAVVGVYTEAFF.